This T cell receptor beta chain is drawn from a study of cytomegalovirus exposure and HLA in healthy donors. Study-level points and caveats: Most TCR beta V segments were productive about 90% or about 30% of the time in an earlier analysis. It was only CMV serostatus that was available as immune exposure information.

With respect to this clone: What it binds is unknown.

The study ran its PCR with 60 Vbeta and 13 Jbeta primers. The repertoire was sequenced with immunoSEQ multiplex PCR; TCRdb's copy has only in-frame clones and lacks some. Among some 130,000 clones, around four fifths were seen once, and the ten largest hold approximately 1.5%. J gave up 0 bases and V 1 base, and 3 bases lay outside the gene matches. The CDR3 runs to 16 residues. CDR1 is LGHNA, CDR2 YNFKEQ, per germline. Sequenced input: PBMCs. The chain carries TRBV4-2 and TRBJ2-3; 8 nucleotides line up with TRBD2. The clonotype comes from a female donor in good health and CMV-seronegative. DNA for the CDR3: TGTGCCAGCAGCCAAGTTGCTAGCGGGAGCACAGATACGCAGTATTTT. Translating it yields CASSQVASGSTDTQYF.